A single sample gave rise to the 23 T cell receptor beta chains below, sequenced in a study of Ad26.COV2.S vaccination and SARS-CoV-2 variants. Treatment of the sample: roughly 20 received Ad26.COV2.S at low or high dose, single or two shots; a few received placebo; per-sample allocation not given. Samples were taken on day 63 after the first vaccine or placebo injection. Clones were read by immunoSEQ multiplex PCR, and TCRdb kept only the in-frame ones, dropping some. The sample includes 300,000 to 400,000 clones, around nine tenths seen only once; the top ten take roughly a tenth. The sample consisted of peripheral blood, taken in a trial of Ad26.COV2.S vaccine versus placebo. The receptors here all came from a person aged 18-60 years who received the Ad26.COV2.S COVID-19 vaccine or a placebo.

In DNA form, the CDR3 reads TGTGCCAGCTCCGGTGGCACAGATACGCAGTATTTT. This translates into CASSGGTDTQYF. This sequence joins TRBV7-2 and TRBJ2-3; D unresolved. The germline V gene has CDR1 SGHTA and CDR2 FQGNSA. This CDR3 is 12 amino acids long. V was shortened by 8 bases and J by 1 base, with 7 bases between the two germline ends. Full variable domain (remainder filled in from reference TRBV7-2 and TRBJ2-3): GAGVSQSPSNKVTEKGKDVELRCDPISGHTALYWYRQSLGQGLEFLIYFQGNSAPDKSGLPSDRFSAERTGGSVSTLTIQRTQQEDSAVYLCASSGGTDTQYFGPGTRLTVL.

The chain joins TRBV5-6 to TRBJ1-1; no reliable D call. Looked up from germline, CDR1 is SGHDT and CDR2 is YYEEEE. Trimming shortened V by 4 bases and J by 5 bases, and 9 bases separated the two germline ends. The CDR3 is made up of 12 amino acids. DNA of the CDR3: TGTGCCAGCAGCCTTCGGAGGACTGAAGCTTTCTTT. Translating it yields CASSLRRTEAFF.

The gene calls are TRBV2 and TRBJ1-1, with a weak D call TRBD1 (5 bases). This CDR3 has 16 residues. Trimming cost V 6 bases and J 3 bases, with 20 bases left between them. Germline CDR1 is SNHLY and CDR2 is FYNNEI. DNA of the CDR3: TGTGCCAGCAGGCTAATGACTACTCAGGGACACACTGAAGCTTTCTTT. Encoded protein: CASRLMTTQGHTEAFF.

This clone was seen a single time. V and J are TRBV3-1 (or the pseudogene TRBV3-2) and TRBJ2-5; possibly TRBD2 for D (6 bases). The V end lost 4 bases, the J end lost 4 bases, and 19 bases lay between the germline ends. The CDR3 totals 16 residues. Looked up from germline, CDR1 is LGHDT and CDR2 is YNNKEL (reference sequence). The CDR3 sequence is CASSPTGLHVGETQYF. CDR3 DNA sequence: TGTGCCAGCAGCCCTACTGGACTACACGTGGGAGAGACCCAGTACTTC.

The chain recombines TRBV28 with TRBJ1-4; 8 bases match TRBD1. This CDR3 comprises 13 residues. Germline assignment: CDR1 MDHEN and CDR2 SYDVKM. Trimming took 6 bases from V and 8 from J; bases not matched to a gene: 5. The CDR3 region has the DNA TGTGCCAGCAGGGACAGGGATCACGAAAAACTGTTTTTT. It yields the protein CASRDRDHEKLFF. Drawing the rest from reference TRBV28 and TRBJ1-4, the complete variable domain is DVKVTQSSRYLVKRTGEKVFLECVQDMDHENMFWYRQDPGLGLRLIYFSYDVKMKEKGDIPEGYSVSREKKERFSLILESASTNQTSMYLCASRDRDHEKLFFGSGTQLSVL.

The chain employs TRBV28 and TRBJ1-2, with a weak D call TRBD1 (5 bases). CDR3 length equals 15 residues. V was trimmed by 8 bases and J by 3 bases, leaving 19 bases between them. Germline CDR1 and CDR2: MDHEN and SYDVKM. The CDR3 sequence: CASSPQPPGYYGYTF. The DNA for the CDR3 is TGTGCCAGCTCACCCCAACCTCCAGGGTACTATGGCTACACCTTC.

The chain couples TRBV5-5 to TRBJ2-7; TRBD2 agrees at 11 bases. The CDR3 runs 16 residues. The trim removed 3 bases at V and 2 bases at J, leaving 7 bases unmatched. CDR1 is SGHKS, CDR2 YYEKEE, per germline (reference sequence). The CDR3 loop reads CASSYGTSGPAYEQYF. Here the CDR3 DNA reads TGTGCCAGCAGCTACGGGACTAGCGGACCCGCCTACGAGCAGTACTTC.

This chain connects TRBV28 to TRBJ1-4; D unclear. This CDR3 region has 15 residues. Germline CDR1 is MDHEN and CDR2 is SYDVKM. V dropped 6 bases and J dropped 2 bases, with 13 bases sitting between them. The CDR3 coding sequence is TGTGCCAGCAGGTCCTGGAAGGAGACTAATGAAAAACTGTTTTTT. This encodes CASRSWKETNEKLFF. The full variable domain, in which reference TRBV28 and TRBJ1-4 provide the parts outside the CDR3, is DVKVTQSSRYLVKRTGEKVFLECVQDMDHENMFWYRQDPGLGLRLIYFSYDVKMKEKGDIPEGYSVSREKKERFSLILESASTNQTSMYLCASRSWKETNEKLFFGSGTQLSVL.

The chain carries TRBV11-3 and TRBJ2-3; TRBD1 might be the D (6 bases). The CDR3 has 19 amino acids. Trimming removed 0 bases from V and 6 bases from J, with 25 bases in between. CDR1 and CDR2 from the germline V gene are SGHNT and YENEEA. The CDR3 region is CASSLDRWGQGPAGDTQYF. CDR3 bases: TGTGCCAGCAGCTTAGATCGATGGGGGCAGGGGCCCGCAGGGGATACGCAGTATTTT.

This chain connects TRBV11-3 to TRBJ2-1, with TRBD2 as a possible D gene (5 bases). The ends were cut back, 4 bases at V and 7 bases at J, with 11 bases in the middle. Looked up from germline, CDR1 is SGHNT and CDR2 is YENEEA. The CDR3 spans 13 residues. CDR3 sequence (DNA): TGTGCCAGCAGCTCGCCCACGGGGAATGAGCAGTTCTTC. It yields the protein CASSSPTGNEQFF. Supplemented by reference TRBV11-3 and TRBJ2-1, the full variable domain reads EAGVVQSPRYKIIEKKQPVAFWCNPISGHNTLYWYLQNLGQGPELLIRYENEEAVDDSQLPKDRFSAERLKGVDSTLKIQPAELGDSAVYLCASSSPTGNEQFFGPGTRLTVL.

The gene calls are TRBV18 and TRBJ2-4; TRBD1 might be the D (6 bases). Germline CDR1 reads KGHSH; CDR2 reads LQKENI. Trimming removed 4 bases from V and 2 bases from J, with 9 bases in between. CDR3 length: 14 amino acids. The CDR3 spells CASSRTETKNIQYF. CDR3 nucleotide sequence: TGTGCCAGCTCACGGACAGAAACCAAAAACATTCAGTACTTC.

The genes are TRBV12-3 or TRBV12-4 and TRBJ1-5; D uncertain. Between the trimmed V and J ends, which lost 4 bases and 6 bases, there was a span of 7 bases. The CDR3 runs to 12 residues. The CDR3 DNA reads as TGTGCCAGCAGTTCCATGCGTCAGCCCCAGCATTTT. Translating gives CASSSMRQPQHF.

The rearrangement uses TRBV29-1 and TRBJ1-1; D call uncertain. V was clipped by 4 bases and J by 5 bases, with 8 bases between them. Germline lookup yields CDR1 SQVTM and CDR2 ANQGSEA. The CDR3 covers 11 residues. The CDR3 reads CSVGLGTEAFF. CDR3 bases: TGCAGCGTTGGCCTCGGGACTGAAGCTTTCTTT.

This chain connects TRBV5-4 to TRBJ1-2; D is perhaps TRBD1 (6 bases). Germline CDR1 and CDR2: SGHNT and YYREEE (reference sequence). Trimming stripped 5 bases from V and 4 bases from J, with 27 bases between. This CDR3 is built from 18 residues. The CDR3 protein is CASSPAGGGPLGLYGYTF. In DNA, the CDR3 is TGTGCCAGCAGTCCGGCCGGGGGGGGGCCCCTAGGGCTCTATGGCTACACCTTC.

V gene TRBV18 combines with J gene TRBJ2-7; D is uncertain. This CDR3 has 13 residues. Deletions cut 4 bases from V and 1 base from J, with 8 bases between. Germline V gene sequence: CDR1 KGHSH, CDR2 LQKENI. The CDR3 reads CASSLRKSYEQYF. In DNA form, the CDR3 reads TGTGCCAGCTCACTCAGGAAGTCCTACGAGCAGTACTTC.

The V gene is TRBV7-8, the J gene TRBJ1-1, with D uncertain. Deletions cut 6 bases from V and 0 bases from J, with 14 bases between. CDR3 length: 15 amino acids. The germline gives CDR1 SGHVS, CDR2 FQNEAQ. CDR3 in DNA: TGTGCCAGCAGTTCCCACAGTACCTTGAACACTGAAGCTTTCTTT. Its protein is CASSSHSTLNTEAFF.

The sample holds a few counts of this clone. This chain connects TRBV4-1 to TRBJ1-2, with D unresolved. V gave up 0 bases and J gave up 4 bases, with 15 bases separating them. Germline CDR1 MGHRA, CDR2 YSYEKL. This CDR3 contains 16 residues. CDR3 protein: CASSQERALVTYGYTF. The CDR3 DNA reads TGCGCCAGCAGCCAAGAGCGGGCCTTAGTCACCTATGGCTACACCTTC.

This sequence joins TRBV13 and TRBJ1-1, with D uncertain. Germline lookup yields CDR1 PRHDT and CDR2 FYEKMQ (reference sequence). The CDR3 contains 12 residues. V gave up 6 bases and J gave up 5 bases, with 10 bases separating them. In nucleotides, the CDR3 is TGTGCCAGCAGAGGTCGGGATACTGAAGCTTTCTTT. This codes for CASRGRDTEAFF.

CDR3: CASSLQKNTEAFF. The CDR3 DNA follows: TGTGCCAGCAGCTTGCAGAAGAACACTGAAGCTTTCTTT. V is TRBV5-8 and J is TRBJ1-1; the D is unclear. V gave up 1 base and J gave up 1 base, with 5 bases separating them. Germline lookup yields CDR1 SGHTS and CDR2 YDEGEE. CDR3 length: 13 residues.

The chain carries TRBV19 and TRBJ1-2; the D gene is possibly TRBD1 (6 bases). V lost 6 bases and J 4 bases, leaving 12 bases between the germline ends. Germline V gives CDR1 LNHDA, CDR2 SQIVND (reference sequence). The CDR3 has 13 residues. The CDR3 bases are TGTGCCAGTAGAACAACAGGGTCCTATGGCTACACCTTC. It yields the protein CASRTTGSYGYTF.

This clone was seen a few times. As DNA, the CDR3 is TGTGCCAGCAGTTGGCCCTCTCAGGGCTTGGGCACTGAAGCTTTCTTT. Translated, it gives CASSWPSQGLGTEAFF. V and J are TRBV6-5 and TRBJ1-1; D may be TRBD1 (5 bases). CDR3 length equals 16 residues. Looked up from germline, CDR1 is MNHEY and CDR2 is SVGAGI. V lost 4 bases and J 4 bases, leaving 19 bases between the germline ends.

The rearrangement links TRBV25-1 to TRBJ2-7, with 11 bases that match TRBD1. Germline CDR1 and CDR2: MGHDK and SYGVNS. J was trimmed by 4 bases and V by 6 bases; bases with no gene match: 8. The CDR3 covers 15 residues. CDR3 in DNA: TGTGCCAGCAGCGACTCCGGGACAGGGGGGTACGAGCAGTACTTC. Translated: CASSDSGTGGYEQYF.

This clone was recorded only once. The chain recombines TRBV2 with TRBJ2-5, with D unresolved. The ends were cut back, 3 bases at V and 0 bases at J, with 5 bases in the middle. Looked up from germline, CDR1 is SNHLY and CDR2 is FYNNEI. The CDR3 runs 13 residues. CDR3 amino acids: CASSEGYQETQYF. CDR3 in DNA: TGTGCCAGCAGTGAGGGTTACCAAGAGACCCAGTACTTC.